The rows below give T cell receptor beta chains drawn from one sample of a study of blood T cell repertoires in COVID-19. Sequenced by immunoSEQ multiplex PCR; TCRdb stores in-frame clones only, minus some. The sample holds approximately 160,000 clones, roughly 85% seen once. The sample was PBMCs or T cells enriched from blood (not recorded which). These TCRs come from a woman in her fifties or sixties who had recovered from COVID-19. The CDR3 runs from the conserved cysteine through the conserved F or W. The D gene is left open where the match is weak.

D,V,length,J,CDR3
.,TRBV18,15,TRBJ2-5,CASSPPRTGMETQYF
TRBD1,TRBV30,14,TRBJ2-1,CAWSGGGSANEQFF
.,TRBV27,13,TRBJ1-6,CASSRAEYSPLHF
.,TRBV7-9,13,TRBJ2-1,CASSLGPHPEQFF
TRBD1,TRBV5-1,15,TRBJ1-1,CASSSGTGARTEAFF
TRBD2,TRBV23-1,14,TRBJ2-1,CASSQWTSGHPKFF
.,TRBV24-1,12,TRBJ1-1,CATPTVGTEAFF
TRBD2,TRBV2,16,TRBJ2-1,CASRMGLAGVGNEQFF
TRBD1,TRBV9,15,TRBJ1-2,CASSPRRDRDYGYTF
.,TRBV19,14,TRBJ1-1,CASSTDSLNTEAFF
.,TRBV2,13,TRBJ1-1,CASSEIQGRGAFF
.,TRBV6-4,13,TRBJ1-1,CASSARENTEAFF
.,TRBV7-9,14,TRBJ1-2,CASSSWGANYGYTF
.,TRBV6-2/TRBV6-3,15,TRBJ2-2,CASSPPGGITGELFF
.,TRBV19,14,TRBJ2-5,CASSRTSRGETQYF
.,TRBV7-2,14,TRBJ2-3,CASSSPMGGDTQYF
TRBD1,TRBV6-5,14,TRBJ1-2,CASSFRDRADGYTF
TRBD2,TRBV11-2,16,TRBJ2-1,CASSSTGTSGKNEQFF
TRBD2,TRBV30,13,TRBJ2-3,CAWSGTSEGTQYF
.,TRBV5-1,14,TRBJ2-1,CASSLGQGGNEQFF
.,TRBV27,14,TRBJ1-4,CASSLTGRFGRLFF
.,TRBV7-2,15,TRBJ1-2,CASSLTGGGLYGYTF
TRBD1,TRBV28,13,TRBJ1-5,CASRQGYNQPQHF
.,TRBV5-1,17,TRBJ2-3,CASSDARSGNRGNTQYF
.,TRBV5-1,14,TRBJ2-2,CASSWGVPTGELFF
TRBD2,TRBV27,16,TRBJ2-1,CASSLVGTSRSDEQFF
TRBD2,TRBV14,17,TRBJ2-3,CASSLGLAGRRVDTQYF
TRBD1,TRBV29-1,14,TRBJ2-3,CSVRTGLTTDTQYF
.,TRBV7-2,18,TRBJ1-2,CASSARVGATTKSPGYTF
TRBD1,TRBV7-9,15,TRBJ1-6,CASSGTGTANSPLHF
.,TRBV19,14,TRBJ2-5,CASGGGRAGETQYF
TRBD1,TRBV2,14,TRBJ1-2,CASIPDRGNYGYTF
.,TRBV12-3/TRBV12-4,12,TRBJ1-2,CASSLELSGYTF
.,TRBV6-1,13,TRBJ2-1,CASSEGAGDEQFF
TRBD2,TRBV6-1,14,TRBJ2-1,CASYPAGLNNEQFF
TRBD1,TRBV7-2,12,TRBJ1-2,CASTTGPMGYTF
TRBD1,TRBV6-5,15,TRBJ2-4,CASSLTTGVKNIQYF
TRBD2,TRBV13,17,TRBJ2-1,CASSSGLAGGRGNEQFF
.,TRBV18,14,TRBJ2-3,CASSVGTGGNTQYF
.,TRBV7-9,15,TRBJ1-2,CASSLSVWANYGYTF
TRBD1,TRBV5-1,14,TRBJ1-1,CASSTGTGNAEAFF
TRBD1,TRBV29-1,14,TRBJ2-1,CSAVGQGGLNEQFF
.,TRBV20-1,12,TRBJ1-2,CSASTANYGYTF
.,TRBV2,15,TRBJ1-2,CASSEGGPGRNGYTF
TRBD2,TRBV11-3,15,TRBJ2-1,CASSHGLAGGNEQFF
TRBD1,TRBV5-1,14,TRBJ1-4,CASSLRQGSEKLFF
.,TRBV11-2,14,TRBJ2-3,CASSLPPPVDTQYF
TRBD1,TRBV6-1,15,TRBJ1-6,CASSEARTGVSPLHF
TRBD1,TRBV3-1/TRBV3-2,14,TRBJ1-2,CASSLTNRGFGYTF
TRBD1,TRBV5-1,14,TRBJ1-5,CASSLTGGDQPQHF
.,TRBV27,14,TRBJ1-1,CASSTYRRHTEAFF
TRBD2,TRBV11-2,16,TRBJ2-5,CASTQIAGGNQETQYF
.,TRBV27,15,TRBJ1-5,CASSLLGQGLQPQHF
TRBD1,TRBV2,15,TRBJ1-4,CASGDRGRTNEKLFF
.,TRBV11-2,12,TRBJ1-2,CASSLSGVGYTF
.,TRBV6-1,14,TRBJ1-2,CASSDLTGRYGYTF